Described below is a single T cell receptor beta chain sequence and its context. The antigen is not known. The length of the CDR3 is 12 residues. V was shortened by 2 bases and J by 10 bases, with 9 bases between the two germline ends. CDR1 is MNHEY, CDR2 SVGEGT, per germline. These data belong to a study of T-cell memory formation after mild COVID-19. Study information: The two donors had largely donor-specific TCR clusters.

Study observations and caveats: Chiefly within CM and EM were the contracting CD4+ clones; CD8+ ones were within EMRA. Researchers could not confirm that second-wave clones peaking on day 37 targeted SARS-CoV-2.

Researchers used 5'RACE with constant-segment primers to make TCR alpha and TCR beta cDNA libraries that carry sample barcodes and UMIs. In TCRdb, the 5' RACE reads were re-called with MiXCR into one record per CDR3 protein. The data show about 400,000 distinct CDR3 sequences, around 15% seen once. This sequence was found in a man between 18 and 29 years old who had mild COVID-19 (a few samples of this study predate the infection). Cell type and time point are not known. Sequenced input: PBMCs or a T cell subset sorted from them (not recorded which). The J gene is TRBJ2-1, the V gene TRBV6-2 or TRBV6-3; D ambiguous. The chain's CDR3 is CASSYPPREQFF. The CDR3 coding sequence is TGTGCCAGCAGTTACCCCCCTCGGGAGCAGTTCTTC.